This T cell receptor (beta chain) was sequenced for a study of blood T cell repertoires in COVID-19 (dated by TCRdb to the early 2020s). About the study as a whole: Samples from collaborators originated in the United States, Italy and Spain and spanned both the acute and convalescent phases of COVID-19. The prospective study material was composed of cDNA or gDNA derived from T cells, B-cell-depleted T cells, or PBMCs. Deeply sampled blood TCRbeta repertoires from subjects exposed to, actively infected with, or recovered from COVID-19 were included in the dataset. The repertoires were made available in a free public database intended to serve as a resource for research on the immune response to SARS-CoV-2. Samples came from the ongoing ImmuneRACE study (first 160 participants) plus 1,254 subjects from 6 global collaborators. Sample metadata almost always included a de-identified subject ID, COVID-19 status, age in years and sex. HLA class I and class II types, where available, came from metadata supplied by the sample provider rather than from assay-based typing.

The immunoSEQ Assay, a bias-controlled multiplex PCR, was used to amplify TCRbeta CDR3 regions from genomic DNA. The authors' analysis ran thus. Nucleated cell counts per sample were estimated from amplification of reference gene primers within the assay. To quantify the absolute abundance of each unique TCRbeta CDR3 rearrangement, sequence reads were collapsed and filtered. For each sample, productive Simpson clonality was calculated as the square root of Simpson's diversity index over productive rearrangements. Drawn from immuneACCESS, this table holds only the in-frame rearrangements with V and J called that TCRdb kept. Clones are partly lost; checked studies trace under half to an unresolved V gene and leave the rest unexplained. That table gives V, J and clone size, and the DNA gave D and trimming. The sample has roughly 43,000 clones on record, approximately 86% of them singletons. The ten largest clones represent 15% of the sample.

Summary of the overall study and its limitations: How much clinical and demographic metadata was included differed by source and by participant, and the metadata was provided uncurated.

From the cysteine up to the phenylalanine, the CDR3 has a length of 16 residues. The kept DNA is CDR3 alone, 48 bases in frame from the first base. CDR1 SGHRS and CDR2 YFSETQ are derived from the germline V gene. Trimming leaves V shorter by 3 bases and J shorter by 5 bases, with the junction holding 13 bases beyond the gene matches. Whole blood was collected in K2EDTA tubes by collaborating institutions according to the institutions' own protocols. For TCRbeta analysis, collaborators shipped samples in one of three forms: frozen whole blood, isolated PBMCs, or DNA extracted from either of those sample types. This clone was counted a single time. Which antigen it targets is not known. The input lacks base qualities; no much larger clone sits a single base away.

This sequence uses TRBV5-1 and TRBJ2-5; 7 bases in the middle match TRBD2. The sequencing input was peripheral blood. The sequence was collected from a man between 60 and 75 years old with active COVID-19. The nucleotides are TGCGCCAGCAGCTCCCTTTTAGAGGGAGGGCCGGAGACCCAGTACTTC. Translated, this gives CASSSLLEGGPETQYF.